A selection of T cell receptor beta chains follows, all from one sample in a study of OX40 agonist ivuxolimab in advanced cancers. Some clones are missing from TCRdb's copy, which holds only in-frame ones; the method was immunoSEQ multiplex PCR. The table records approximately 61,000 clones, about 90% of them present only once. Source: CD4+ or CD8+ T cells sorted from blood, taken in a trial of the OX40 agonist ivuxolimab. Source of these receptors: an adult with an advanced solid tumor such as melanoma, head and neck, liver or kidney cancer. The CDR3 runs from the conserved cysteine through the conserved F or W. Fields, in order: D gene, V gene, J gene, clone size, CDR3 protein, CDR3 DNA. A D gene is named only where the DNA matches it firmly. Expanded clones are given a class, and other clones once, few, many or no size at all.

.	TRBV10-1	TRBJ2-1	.	CASSESSGVEQFF	TGCGCCAGCAGTGAGTCCTCCGGTGTTGAGCAGTTCTTC
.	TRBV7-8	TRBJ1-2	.	CASSYIPDYGYTF	TGTGCCAGCAGCTACATTCCCGACTATGGCTACACCTTC
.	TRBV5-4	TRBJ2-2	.	CASSLQTGNPQYTGELFF	TGTGCCAGCAGCTTACAAACTGGGAACCCCCAATACACCGGGGAGCTGTTTTTT
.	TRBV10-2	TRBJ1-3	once	CASRQGLGPGNTIYF	TGCGCCAGCAGACAGGGCCTAGGACCTGGAAACACCATATATTTT
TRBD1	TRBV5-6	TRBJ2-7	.	CASRSLLGTGHEQYF	TGTGCCAGCAGATCACTTCTAGGGACAGGGCACGAGCAGTACTTC
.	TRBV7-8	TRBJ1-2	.	CASSSSRDRIYGYTF	TGTGCCAGCAGCTCCTCCCGGGACCGAATCTATGGCTACACCTTC
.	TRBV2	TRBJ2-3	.	CASSESALSTDTQYF	TGTGCCAGCAGTGAAAGCGCCCTCTCTACAGATACGCAGTATTTT
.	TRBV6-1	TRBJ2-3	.	CASSRLLPDTQYF	TGTGCCAGCAGCCGCCTACTCCCAGATACGCAGTATTTT
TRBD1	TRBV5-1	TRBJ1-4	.	CASSFGTEREKLFF	TGCGCCAGCAGCTTCGGGACAGAGCGGGAAAAACTGTTTTTT
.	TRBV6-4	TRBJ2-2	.	CASRNLASGGELFF	TGTGCCAGCAGAAACCTAGCGTCAGGCGGGGAGCTGTTTTTT
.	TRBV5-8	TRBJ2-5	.	CASSLGNQETQYF	TGTGCCAGCAGCTTGGGAAACCAAGAGACCCAGTACTTC
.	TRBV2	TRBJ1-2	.	CASSGRGHSNFNYGYTF	TGTGCCAGCAGTGGGAGGGGACACAGTAACTTTAACTATGGCTACACCTTC
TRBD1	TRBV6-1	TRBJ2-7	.	CASSRTGRTYEQYF	TGTGCCAGCAGCCGGACAGGGCGAACCTACGAGCAGTACTTC
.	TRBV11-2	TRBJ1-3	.	CASSSDMAGNTIYF	TGTGCCAGCAGCTCAGACATGGCTGGAAACACCATATATTTT
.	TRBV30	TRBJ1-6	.	CAGKLRESSYNSPLHF	TGTGCCGGGAAACTCAGGGAGAGCTCCTATAATTCACCCCTCCACTTT
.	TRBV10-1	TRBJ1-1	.	CASRLSRGHNTEAFF	TGCGCCTCCCGGTTATCTCGAGGACACAACACTGAAGCTTTCTTT
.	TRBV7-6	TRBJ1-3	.	CASSLAPYSGSGNTIYF	TGTGCCAGCAGCTTAGCACCCTATTCAGGCTCTGGAAACACCATATATTTT
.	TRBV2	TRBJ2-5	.	CASSEGPNQETQYF	TGTGCCAGCAGTGAAGGGCCCAACCAAGAGACCCAGTACTTC
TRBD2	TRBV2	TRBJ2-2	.	CASTGREYTGELFF	TGTGCCAGCACAGGGCGGGAGTACACCGGGGAGCTGTTTTTT
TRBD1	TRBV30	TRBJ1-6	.	CAWSRLGTGSSPLHF	TGTGCCTGGAGCCGTTTGGGGACAGGAAGTTCACCCCTCCACTTT
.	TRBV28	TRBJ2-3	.	CASSPTDRFTDTQYF	TGTGCCAGCAGTCCGACGGACCGTTTCACAGATACGCAGTATTTT
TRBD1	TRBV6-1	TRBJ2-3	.	CASSESIGRGGYDTQYF	TGTGCCAGCAGTGAAAGTATTGGTAGAGGGGGCTACGATACGCAGTATTTT